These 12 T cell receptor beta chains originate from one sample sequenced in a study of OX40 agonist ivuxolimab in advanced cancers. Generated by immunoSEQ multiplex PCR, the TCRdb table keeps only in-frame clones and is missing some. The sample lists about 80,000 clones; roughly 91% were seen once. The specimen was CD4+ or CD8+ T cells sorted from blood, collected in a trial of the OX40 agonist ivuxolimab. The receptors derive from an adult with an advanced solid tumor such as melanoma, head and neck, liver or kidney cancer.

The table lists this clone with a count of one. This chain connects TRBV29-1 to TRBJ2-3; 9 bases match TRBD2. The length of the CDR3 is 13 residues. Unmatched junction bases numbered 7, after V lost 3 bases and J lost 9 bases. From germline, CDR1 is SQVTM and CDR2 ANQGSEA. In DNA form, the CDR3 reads TGCAGCGTTGACGGCGGGAGGGCCGGGACGCAGTATTTT. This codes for CSVDGGRAGTQYF.

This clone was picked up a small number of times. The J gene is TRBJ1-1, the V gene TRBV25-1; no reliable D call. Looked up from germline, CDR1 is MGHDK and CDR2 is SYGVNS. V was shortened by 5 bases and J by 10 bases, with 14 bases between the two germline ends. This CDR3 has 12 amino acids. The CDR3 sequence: CASSWSETGAFF. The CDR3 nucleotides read TGTGCCAGCAGTTGGTCTGAAACGGGAGCTTTCTTT.

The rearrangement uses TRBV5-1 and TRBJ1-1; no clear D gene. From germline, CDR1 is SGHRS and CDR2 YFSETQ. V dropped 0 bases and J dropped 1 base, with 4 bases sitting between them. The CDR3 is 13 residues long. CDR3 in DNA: TGCGCCAGCAGCTTGGACAAGAACACTGAAGCTTTCTTT. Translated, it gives CASSLDKNTEAFF.

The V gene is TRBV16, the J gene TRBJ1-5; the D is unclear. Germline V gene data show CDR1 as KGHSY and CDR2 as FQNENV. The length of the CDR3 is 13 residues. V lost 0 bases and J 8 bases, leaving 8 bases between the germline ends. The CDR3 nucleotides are TGTGCCAGCAGCCAATCTGAAGTAGAGCCCCAGCATTTT. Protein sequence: CASSQSEVEPQHF.

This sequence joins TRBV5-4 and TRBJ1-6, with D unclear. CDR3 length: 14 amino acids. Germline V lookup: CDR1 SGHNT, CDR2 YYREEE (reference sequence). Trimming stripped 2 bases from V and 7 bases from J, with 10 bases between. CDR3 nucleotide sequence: TGTGCCAGCAGCTTTGACACACAGAATTCACCCCTCCACTTT. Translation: CASSFDTQNSPLHF.

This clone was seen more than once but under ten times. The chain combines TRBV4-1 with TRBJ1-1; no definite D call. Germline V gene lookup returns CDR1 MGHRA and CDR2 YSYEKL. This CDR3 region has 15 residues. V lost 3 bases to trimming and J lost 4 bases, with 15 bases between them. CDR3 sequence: CASSHRVERSTEAFF. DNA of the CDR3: TGCGCCAGCAGCCACCGGGTCGAGCGTAGCACTGAAGCTTTCTTT.

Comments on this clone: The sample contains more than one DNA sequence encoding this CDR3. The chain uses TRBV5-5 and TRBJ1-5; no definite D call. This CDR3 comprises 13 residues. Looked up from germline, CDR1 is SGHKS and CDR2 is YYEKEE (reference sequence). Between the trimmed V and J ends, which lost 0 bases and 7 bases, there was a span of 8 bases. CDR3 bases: TGTGCCAGCAGCTTGGATGGGCGGCAGCCCCAGCATTTT. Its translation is CASSLDGRQPQHF.

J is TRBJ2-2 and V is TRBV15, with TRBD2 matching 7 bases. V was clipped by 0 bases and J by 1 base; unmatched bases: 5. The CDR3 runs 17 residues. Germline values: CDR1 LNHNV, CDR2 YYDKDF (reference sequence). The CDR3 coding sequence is TGTGCCACCAGCAGAGATCTCGCTAGCGGGAACACCGGGGAGCTGTTTTTT. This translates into CATSRDLASGNTGELFF.

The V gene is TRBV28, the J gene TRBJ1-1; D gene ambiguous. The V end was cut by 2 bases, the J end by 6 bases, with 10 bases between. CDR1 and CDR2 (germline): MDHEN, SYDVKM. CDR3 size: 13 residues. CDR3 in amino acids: CASSLGQMAEAFF. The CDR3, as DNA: TGTGCCAGCAGTTTAGGGCAGATGGCTGAAGCTTTCTTT.

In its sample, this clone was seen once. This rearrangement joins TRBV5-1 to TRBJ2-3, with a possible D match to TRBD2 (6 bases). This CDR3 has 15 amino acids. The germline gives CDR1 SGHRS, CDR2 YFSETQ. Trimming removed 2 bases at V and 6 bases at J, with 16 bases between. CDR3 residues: CASSFGGAEGDTQYF. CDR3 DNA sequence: TGCGCCAGCAGCTTCGGCGGGGCTGAGGGGGATACGCAGTATTTT. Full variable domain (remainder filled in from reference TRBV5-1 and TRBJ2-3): KAGVTQTPRYLIKTRGQQVTLSCSPISGHRSVSWYQQTPGQGLQFLFEYFSETQRNKGNFPGRFSGRQFSNSRSEMNVSTLELGDSALYLCASSFGGAEGDTQYFGPGTRLTVL.

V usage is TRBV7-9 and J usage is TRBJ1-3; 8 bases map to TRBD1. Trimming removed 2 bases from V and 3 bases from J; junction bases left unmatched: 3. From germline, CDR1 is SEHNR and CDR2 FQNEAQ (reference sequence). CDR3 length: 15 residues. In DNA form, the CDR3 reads TGTGCCAGCAGCTTACAGGGGGCGGTTGGAAACACCATATATTTT. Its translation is CASSLQGAVGNTIYF.

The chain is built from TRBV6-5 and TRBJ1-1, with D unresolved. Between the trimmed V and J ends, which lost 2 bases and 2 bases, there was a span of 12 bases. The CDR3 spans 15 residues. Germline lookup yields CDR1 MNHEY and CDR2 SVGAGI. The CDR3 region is CASSYTESYNTEAFF. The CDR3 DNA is TGTGCCAGCAGTTACACCGAAAGTTATAACACTGAAGCTTTCTTT.